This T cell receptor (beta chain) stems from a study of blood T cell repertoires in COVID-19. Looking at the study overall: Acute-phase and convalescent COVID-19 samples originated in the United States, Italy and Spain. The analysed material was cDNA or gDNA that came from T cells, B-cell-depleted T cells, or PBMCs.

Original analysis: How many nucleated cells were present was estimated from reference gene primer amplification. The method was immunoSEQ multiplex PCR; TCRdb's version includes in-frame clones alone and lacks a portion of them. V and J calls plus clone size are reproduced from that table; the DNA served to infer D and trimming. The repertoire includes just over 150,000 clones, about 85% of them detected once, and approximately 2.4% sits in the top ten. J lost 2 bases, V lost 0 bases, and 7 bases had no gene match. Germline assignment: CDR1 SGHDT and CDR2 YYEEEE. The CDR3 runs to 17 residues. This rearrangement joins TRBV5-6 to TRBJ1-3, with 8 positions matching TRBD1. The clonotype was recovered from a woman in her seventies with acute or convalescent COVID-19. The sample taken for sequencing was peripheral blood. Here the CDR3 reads CASSLDVGTGPGNTIYF. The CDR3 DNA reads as TGTGCCAGCAGCTTGGATGTCGGGACAGGCCCTGGAAACACCATATATTTT.